Here is one T cell receptor (beta chain) with its context. Its target is not known. The data were obtained in a study of cytomegalovirus exposure and HLA in healthy donors. Study-wide findings and caveats: There were a few CMV-associated chains whose specificity for CMV antigens was confirmed in vitro. Cytomegalovirus status was reportedly diagnosed by the classifier with high sensitivity and specificity. According to a subsequent analysis, TCR clusters from the first cohort were inclined to appear together in the 110 or so validation repertoires.

Profiled with immunoSEQ multiplex PCR; TCRdb holds only in-frame clones, not every one. The data show roughly 80,000 clones, 94% seen once. CDR3 size: 19 residues. Deletions cut 0 bases from V and 5 bases from J, with 23 bases between. Germline assignment: CDR1 MGHRA and CDR2 YSYEKL. The TCR sequence derives from a young woman in good health and CMV-seronegative. The material sequenced was PBMCs. The V and J genes are TRBV4-1 and TRBJ2-1; D perhaps matches TRBD1 (6 bases). In nucleotides, the CDR3 is TGCGCCAGCAGCCAAGATCTCGGCTTCCCGGGACAAGGAAACAATGAGCAGTTCTTC. Protein product: CASSQDLGFPGQGNNEQFF.